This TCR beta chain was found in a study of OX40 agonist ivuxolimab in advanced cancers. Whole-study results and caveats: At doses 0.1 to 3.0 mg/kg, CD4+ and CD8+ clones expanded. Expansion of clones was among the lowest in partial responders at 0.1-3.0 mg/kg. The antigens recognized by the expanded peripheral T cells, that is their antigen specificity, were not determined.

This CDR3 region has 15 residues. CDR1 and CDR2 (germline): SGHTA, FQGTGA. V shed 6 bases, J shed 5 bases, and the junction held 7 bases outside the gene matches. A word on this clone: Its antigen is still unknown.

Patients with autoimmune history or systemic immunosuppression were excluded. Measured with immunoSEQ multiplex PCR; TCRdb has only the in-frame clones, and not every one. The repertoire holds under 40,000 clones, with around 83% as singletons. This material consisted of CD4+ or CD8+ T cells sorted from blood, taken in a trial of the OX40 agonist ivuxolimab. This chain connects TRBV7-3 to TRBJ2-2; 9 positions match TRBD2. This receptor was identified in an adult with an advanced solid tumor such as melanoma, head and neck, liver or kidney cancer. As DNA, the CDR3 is TGTGCCAGCAGTCCGGGACTAGCCATAACCGGGGAGCTGTTTTTT. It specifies CASSPGLAITGELFF.